This T cell receptor (beta chain) emerged from a study of radiation and T cells in renal cell carcinoma. Whole-study context: Nephrectomy followed 15 Gy stereotactic body radiation by 4 weeks. Study conclusions and caveats: Top tumor clonotypes rose in blood 2 weeks post-radiation, then contracted. Without pretreatment biopsies, baseline tumor clonotype presence was undetermined.

Some clones are missing from TCRdb's copy, which holds only in-frame ones; the method was immunoSEQ multiplex PCR. There are about 20,000 clones in the sample; 80% occur only once, and about 37% lies in the top ten. Comment on this clone: Its matching antigen is unknown.

Per germline, CDR1 KGHSH and CDR2 LQKENI. With 2 bases removed from V and 9 bases from J, the gap between germline ends came to 22 bases. This CDR3 has 16 residues. Time point denoted: baseline pretreatment blood. The treatment: 15 Gy SBRT to primary tumor, nephrectomy 4 weeks later. The tumor was a clear cell renal cell carcinoma. J is TRBJ1-2 and V is TRBV18; D is undetermined. The TCR was taken from a man between 60 and 75 years old with renal cell carcinoma. The specimen was blood, collected from a patient whose treatment included radiotherapy and nephrectomy. CDR3 amino acids: CASSPGFTDPRRSYTF. CDR3 sequence (DNA): TGTGCCAGCTCACCAGGATTTACCGACCCTCGGAGGAGCTACACCTTC.